The rows below give T cell receptor beta chains drawn from one sample of a study of T cell responses to AZD1222 COVID-19 vaccine. Method: immunoSEQ multiplex PCR; TCRdb's copy keeps in-frame clones and lacks some. The profile covers 150,000 to 200,000 clones, with 90% to 95% appearing a single time and over 4.5% taken by the ten largest. The input for sequencing was peripheral blood, taken 28 days after the second AZD1222 dose. Every receptor here comes from an adult who received the AZD1222 COVID-19 vaccine. Both conserved end residues are part of each CDR3. D genes are given only for firm matches. Some rows have no size entry. The others give once, few or many, or a class for an expanded clone.

TRBJ2-4 TRBV6-2/TRBV6-3 - TRBD2 CASSYNGLAGIGSKNIQYF TGTGCCAGCAGTTACAACGGACTAGCGGGAATTGGGTCCAAAAACATTCAGTACTTC
TRBJ1-3 TRBV28 once TRBD1 CASRMGTGGAGNTIYF TGTGCCAGCAGAATGGGGACAGGGGGCGCAGGAAACACCATATATTTT
TRBJ1-1 TRBV28 - - CASIWGRGTEAFF TGTGCCAGCATTTGGGGCAGGGGCACTGAAGCTTTCTTT
TRBJ1-5 TRBV28 - TRBD1 CASSSPGQGARQPQHF TGTGCCAGCAGCTCACCGGGACAGGGGGCAAGGCAGCCCCAGCATTTT
TRBJ2-1 TRBV5-1 - TRBD2 CASRLAGGPGYNEQFF TGCGCCAGCCGCCTAGCGGGAGGGCCGGGATACAATGAGCAGTTCTTC
TRBJ1-2 TRBV5-6 - - CASRGPVGLLGNGYTF TGTGCCAGCAGGGGTCCGGTAGGGCTCTTGGGCAATGGCTACACCTTC
TRBJ1-5 TRBV18 - - CASSPGAPYSNQPQHF TGTGCCAGCTCACCAGGCGCCCCATATAGCAATCAGCCCCAGCATTTT
TRBJ1-1 TRBV27 - TRBD1 CASSGDRGTEAFF TGTGCCAGCAGTGGGGACAGGGGAACTGAAGCTTTCTTT
TRBJ2-7 TRBV28 - - CASISSYEQYF TGTGCCAGCATTTCCTCCTACGAGCAGTACTTC
TRBJ2-3 TRBV15 - TRBD2 CATSRELAGGTTDTQYF TGTGCCACCAGCAGAGAGCTAGCGGGAGGAACTACAGATACGCAGTATTTT